The 11 T cell receptor beta chains listed next were all sequenced from one sample in a study of T cell repertoires in cytomegalovirus infection. TCRdb re-analysed the reads in MiXCR, keeping a single row per CDR3 protein. The table lists around 530,000 distinct CDR3 sequences, about 26% of them singletons, with about 12% in the top ten. The sequenced sample consisted of PBMCs. The receptors derive from a human donor in good health (CMV status not recorded). Some clones in this sample may be carry-over from other donors' samples.

This clonotype appeared a few times. This chain connects TRBV15 to TRBJ2-2; 8 bases are shared with TRBD2. Trimming at V came to 3 bases and at J to 4 bases, leaving 10 bases not matched to a gene. There are 17 residues in the CDR3. Germline lookup yields CDR1 LNHNV and CDR2 YYDKDF (reference sequence). DNA of the CDR3: TGTGCCACCAGCAGGGCTCCGGGACTAGGGGCCACCGGGGAGCTGTTTTTT. Translation gives CATSRAPGLGATGELFF.

The J gene is TRBJ2-7, the V gene TRBV5-4; 8 positions match TRBD1. The CDR3 loop spans 13 amino acids. The germline V gene encodes CDR1 SGHNT and CDR2 YYREEE (reference sequence). With V trimmed by 3 bases and J by 2 bases, 1 base remained unmatched. The CDR3 loop reads CASSSQGAYEQYV. Written as DNA, the CDR3 is TGTGCCAGCAGCTCACAGGGGGCCTACGAGCAGTACGTC.

V is TRBV29-1 and J is TRBJ2-3; tentative D call: TRBD2 (6 bases). V was clipped by 7 bases and J by 0 bases, with 11 bases between them. Germline CDR1 SQVTM, CDR2 ANQGSEA. This CDR3 region has 13 residues. This CDR3 reads CSGAGTSTDTQYF. In nucleotides, the CDR3 is TGCAGCGGCGCCGGGACTAGCACAGATACGCAGTATTTT.

The V and J genes are TRBV20-1 and TRBJ2-4; tentatively, D is TRBD1 (5 bases). Trimming shortened V by 1 base and J by 0 bases, and 19 bases separated the two germline ends. The CDR3 has 18 residues. From germline, CDR1 is DFQATT and CDR2 SNEGSKA (reference sequence). The CDR3: CSARVSGPGRLAKNIQYF. In nucleotides, the CDR3 is TGCAGTGCTAGAGTCTCAGGGCCCGGGCGCCTAGCCAAAAACATTCAGTACTTC.

This rearrangement joins TRBV7-2 to TRBJ1-1; possibly TRBD1 for D (5 bases). V lost 5 bases and J 6 bases, leaving 16 bases between the germline ends. CDR1 SGHTA and CDR2 FQGNSA come from the germline V gene. The CDR3 consists of 14 residues. The CDR3 is CASSPYSRDAEAFF. In nucleotides, the CDR3 is TGTGCCAGCAGCCCCTATTCTCGGGACGCTGAAGCTTTCTTT. Full variable domain (remainder filled in from reference TRBV7-2 and TRBJ1-1): GAGVSQSPSNKVTEKGKDVELRCDPISGHTALYWYRQSLGQGLEFLIYFQGNSAPDKSGLPSDRFSAERTGGSVSTLTIQRTQQEDSAVYLCASSPYSRDAEAFFGQGTRLTVV.

This clonotype occurred many times. This chain uses TRBV6-1 with TRBJ2-1, with D possibly being TRBD1 or TRBD2 (6 bases each). Per germline, CDR1 MNHNS and CDR2 SASEGT. This CDR3 comprises 16 residues. V dropped 6 bases and J dropped 0 bases, with 15 bases sitting between them. This chain's CDR3 is CASSAGGLISYNEQFF. For the CDR3, the DNA is TGTGCCAGCAGCGCCGGGGGCTTGATCTCCTACAATGAGCAGTTCTTC.

The chain couples TRBV7-9 to TRBJ2-1; D gene uncertain. V lost 2 bases and J lost 15, with 17 bases in between. Germline V CDR1 and CDR2: SEHNR, FQNEAQ (reference sequence). The length of the CDR3 is 13 residues. CDR3 nucleotides: TGTGCCAGCAGCTTAACACAGTCCGGGTTGGGGTTCTTC. Its translation is CASSLTQSGLGFF.

This clonotype appeared many times. This chain links TRBV19 with TRBJ2-1; TRBD1 might be the D (6 bases). The CDR3 is made up of 14 amino acids. Germline V gives CDR1 LNHDA, CDR2 SQIVND (reference sequence). V was shortened by 5 bases and J by 4 bases, with 12 bases between the two germline ends. The CDR3 coding sequence is TGTGCCAGTAGTTTTGGACAGATATACAATGAGCAGTTCTTC. Translated, it gives CASSFGQIYNEQFF.

About this clonotype: Germline is not matched at one junction end, which may reflect a read error. The chain has TRBV7-6 and TRBJ2-1, with 8 positions matching TRBD2. The CDR3 is 17 residues long. Germline CDR1 and CDR2: SGHVS and FNYEAQ. The CDR3 nucleotides are TGTGCTAGCAGCCCTGCCCCAAGCGGGAGCTCCTACAATGAGCAGTTCTTC. Its protein is CASSPAPSGSSYNEQFF.

The chain recombines TRBV28 with TRBJ2-1; D is possibly TRBD1 or TRBD2 (6 bases each). This CDR3 has 15 amino acids. Trimming cost V 3 bases and J 5 bases, with 14 bases left between them. The germline gives CDR1 MDHEN, CDR2 SYDVKM. CDR3 sequence (DNA): TGTGCCAGCAGTTTGGTGGGGGGCGGCCACAATGAGCAGTTCTTC. The encoded protein is CASSLVGGGHNEQFF.

The sample holds a few counts of this clonotype. The chain recombines TRBV7-6 with TRBJ2-1; D might be TRBD1 or TRBD2, each matching 5 bases. Germline CDR1 is SGHVS and CDR2 is FNYEAQ. V shed 4 bases and J shed 11 bases, with 12 bases lying between them. This CDR3 comprises 12 residues. CDR3 DNA sequence: TGTGCCAGCAGCTCCCTAACGGGACAGCAGTTCTTC. Amino acids: CASSSLTGQQFF.